Below, one TCR beta chain is given with its context. Antigen unknown. Relative to the germline gene, one junction end is altered; a read error may explain this. This specimen comes from a study of breast tumors, draining lymph nodes, adjacent tissues. Broader study findings: The lymph node origin of tumor T cells was framed as consistent with a hypothesis, not demonstrated. Tumor repertoires ranked between lymph nodes and nontumor tissue in diversity, with V and J gene preferences.

Samples came from axillary lymph nodes draining the breast cancer. TCRdb passed the multiplex PCR reads through MiXCR, listing each CDR3 protein once. Of about 180,000 distinct CDR3 sequences listed, roughly 30% are singletons. The V gene's germline CDR1 is MNHEY and CDR2 SVGAGI. This CDR3 has 15 residues. The sequencing sample was made of axillary lymph node tissue. The chain employs TRBV6-5 and TRBJ2-7, with D hard to call. This TCR was sampled from a female donor with breast cancer. Some clones in this sample may be carry-over from other donors' samples. The CDR3 sequence is CTSSHSVAVAWEQYF. The CDR3 DNA is TGTACCAGCAGTCACTCGGTCGCCGTAGCTTGGGAGCAGTACTTC.